One sample yielded the 30 T cell receptor beta chains listed below, sequenced in a study of B cell selection in AIRE deficiency. TCRdb's table, derived via immunoSEQ multiplex PCR, lists solely in-frame clones and lacks some. The repertoire has about 26,000 clones, 92% of them found once; the top ten carry 1% to 1.4%. Sorted regulatory T cells were CD4-positive, CD25-high and CD127-low or negative. Sequencing input: CD4+CD25+ Tregs sorted from PBMCs. The receptors here all came from a human donor in good health.

This clone was seen a single time. The chain has TRBV9 and TRBJ2-2; D may be TRBD1 (6 bases). The CDR3 consists of 16 residues. Trimming stripped 3 bases from V and 0 bases from J, with 12 bases between. Germline V CDR1 and CDR2: SGDLS, YYNGEE. The CDR3 loop is CASSAGQIANTGELFF. DNA for the CDR3: TGTGCCAGCAGCGCCGGACAGATCGCGAACACCGGGGAGCTGTTTTTT.

The rearrangement joins TRBV7-9 to TRBJ1-6; 7 bases fit TRBD1. This CDR3 region has 15 residues. Trimming at V came to 5 bases and at J to 9 bases, leaving 10 bases not matched to a gene. Germline CDR1 and CDR2: SEHNR and FQNEAQ (reference sequence). The CDR3 region has the DNA TGTGCCAGCAGCAAAGCTGGGCAGGGGGGTTCACCCCTCCACTTT. This translates into CASSKAGQGGSPLHF.

This chain uses TRBV10-3 with TRBJ1-2; the D is unclear. This CDR3 is 15 amino acids long. The V gene's germline CDR1 is ENHRY and CDR2 SYGVKD. V lost 2 bases and J lost 8, with 18 bases in between. The CDR3 is CAISETLAGPEGYTF. The DNA for the CDR3 is TGTGCCATCAGTGAGACCCTCGCGGGTCCAGAAGGCTACACCTTC.

A note on this clone: Other DNA sequences in the same sample also yield this CDR3. The genes are TRBV7-2 and TRBJ2-2, with TRBD2 matching 7 bases. J lost 8 bases, V lost 2 bases, and 11 bases had no gene match. There are 16 residues in the CDR3. The V gene's germline CDR1 is SGHTA and CDR2 FQGNSA. The CDR3 loop reads CASSLMSGGPSGELFF. CDR3 in DNA: TGTGCCAGCAGCTTAATGTCGGGGGGTCCCTCGGGGGAGCTGTTTTTT.

The rearrangement joins TRBV15 to TRBJ2-2; D is perhaps TRBD2 (6 bases). The CDR3 totals 15 residues. The germline gives CDR1 LNHNV, CDR2 YYDKDF (reference sequence). Trimming stripped 1 base from V and 4 bases from J, with 10 bases between. CDR3 residues: CATSRAWGVTGELFF. DNA for the CDR3: TGTGCCACCAGCAGAGCTTGGGGGGTCACCGGGGAGCTGTTTTTT.

The V gene is TRBV6-9, the J gene TRBJ1-5; D not certain. CDR3 length equals 15 residues. CDR1 is MNHGY, CDR2 SVAAGI, per germline. The V and J ends lost 4 bases and 2 bases respectively, with 12 bases between them. The CDR3 region is CASSSTHGGNQPQHF. CDR3 sequence (DNA): TGTGCCAGCAGTTCGACCCATGGGGGCAATCAGCCCCAGCATTTT.

The chain couples TRBV15 to TRBJ2-3, with TRBD2 matching over 12 bases. Germline V gene sequence: CDR1 LNHNV, CDR2 YYDKDF (reference sequence). The CDR3 has 15 residues. The junction had 6 bases not matched to a gene; V was cut back by 6 bases and J by 5 bases. CDR3 DNA sequence: TGTGCCACCAGTTCTAGCGGGGGGGCCGGAGATACGCAGTATTTT. This sequence encodes CATSSSGGAGDTQYF.

The chain is built from TRBV5-6 and TRBJ2-7, with unresolved D. Trimming removed 0 bases at V and 5 bases at J, with 9 bases between. CDR1 and CDR2 from the germline V gene are SGHDT and YYEEEE. The CDR3 is 13 residues long. CDR3: CASSLEAPHEQYF. The CDR3, as DNA: TGTGCCAGCAGCTTGGAAGCCCCCCACGAGCAGTACTTC. Looking up the rest from reference TRBV5-6 and TRBJ2-7 gives the full variable domain: DAGVTQSPTHLIKTRGQQVTLRCSPKSGHDTVSWYQQALGQGPQFIFQYYEEEERQRGNFPDRFSGHQFPNYSSELNVNALLLGDSALYLCASSLEAPHEQYFGPGTRLTVT.

The V and J genes are TRBV4-3 and TRBJ1-6, with D possibly being TRBD1 (6 bases). Germline CDR1 reads LGHNA; CDR2 reads YSLEER. V lost 4 bases and J 10 bases, leaving 17 bases between the germline ends. This CDR3 is built from 15 residues. The CDR3 is CASSRQGQGRSPLHF. For the CDR3, the DNA is TGCGCCAGCAGCCGGCAGGGGCAGGGCAGGTCACCCCTCCACTTT.

The rearrangement uses TRBV4-3 and TRBJ1-6; D is ambiguous. The germline V gene encodes CDR1 LGHNA and CDR2 YSLEER. The length of the CDR3 is 17 residues. V lost 3 bases and J lost 0, with 12 bases in between. Here the CDR3 reads CASSHLGGSSYNSPLHF. The CDR3 DNA reads TGCGCCAGCAGCCACTTGGGCGGTAGCTCCTATAATTCACCCCTCCACTTT.

J is TRBJ1-5 and V is TRBV5-8; 7 bases align to TRBD1. Germline V lookup: CDR1 SGHTS, CDR2 YDEGEE. This CDR3 has 15 amino acids. V trimming: 4 bases; J trimming: 3 bases; junction bases outside the gene matches: 7. The CDR3 nucleotides read TGTGCCAGCAGCATCGAGGGACAGTCCAATCAGCCCCAGCATTTT. Translated: CASSIEGQSNQPQHF.

CDR3 amino acids: CASSPRSGGSEQYF. For the CDR3, the DNA is TGTGCCAGCAGCCCCCGGTCAGGTGGATCCGAGCAGTACTTC. V is TRBV11-2 and J is TRBJ2-7, with unresolved D. V was shortened by 5 bases and J by 6 bases, with 17 bases between the two germline ends. CDR3 length equals 14 residues. Germline V gene data show CDR1 as SGHAT and CDR2 as FQNNGV.

This clone was picked up one time. The chain uses TRBV6-5 and TRBJ2-7; D is unclear. This CDR3 spans 16 amino acids. Trimming took 0 bases from V and 4 from J, leaving 16 bases between them. Germline V gene sequence: CDR1 MNHEY, CDR2 SVGAGI. Here the CDR3 DNA reads TGTGCCAGCAGTTACTCAAGGGATCACCCCCCTTACGAGCAGTACTTC. Amino acid sequence: CASSYSRDHPPYEQYF.

The chain joins TRBV7-2 to TRBJ1-4; no clear D. Between the trimmed V and J ends, which lost 1 base and 6 bases, there was a span of 9 bases. Germline V CDR1 and CDR2: SGHTA, FQGNSA. The CDR3 spans 14 residues. The CDR3 spells CASSLDRADEKLFF. CDR3 coding DNA: TGTGCCAGCAGCTTAGATAGGGCTGATGAAAAACTGTTTTTT.

V usage is TRBV29-1 and J usage is TRBJ1-2; possibly TRBD1 for D (6 bases). This CDR3 comprises 12 residues. Trimming left V 4 bases short and J 4 bases short, with 10 bases between. The germline V gene encodes CDR1 SQVTM and CDR2 ANQGSEA. The CDR3 region has the DNA TGCAGCGTTGGTAACAGGGCCTATGGCTACACCTTC. Its translation is CSVGNRAYGYTF.

The chain carries TRBV9 and TRBJ2-6; the D gene could be TRBD1 or TRBD2 (5 bases each). The germline V and J ends were trimmed by 3 bases and 5 bases, with 12 bases remaining between them. CDR3 length: 15 residues. CDR1 is SGDLS, CDR2 YYNGEE, per germline. The CDR3 protein is CASSAGTVRANVLTF. In nucleotides, the CDR3 is TGTGCCAGCAGCGCCGGGACCGTTAGGGCCAACGTCCTGACTTTC.

The chain joins TRBV10-3 to TRBJ2-1, with 9 bases aligning to TRBD1. From germline, CDR1 is ENHRY and CDR2 SYGVKD. There are 11 residues in the CDR3. V shed 6 bases and J 9 bases; nucleotides not matched to a gene: 0. The CDR3 region has the DNA TGTGCCATCAGGGGACAGGGTGAGCAGTTCTTC. Residues: CAIRGQGEQFF.

V and J are TRBV10-3 and TRBJ1-3; TRBD1 might be the D (6 bases). The V gene lost 3 bases and the J gene lost 3 bases, with 12 bases spanning the gap. The CDR3 extends over 15 amino acids. Looked up from germline, CDR1 is ENHRY and CDR2 is SYGVKD. The CDR3 sequence: CAISDPDRRGNTIYF. The CDR3 DNA sequence: TGTGCCATCAGTGACCCCGACAGGCGTGGAAACACCATATATTTT.

The chain carries TRBV6-5 and TRBJ1-1; D unclear. The length of the CDR3 is 13 residues. V was pared by 5 bases and J by 8 bases, with 15 bases between. Germline-derived CDR1 and CDR2 are MNHEY and SVGAGI. The CDR3 DNA reads as TGTGCCAGCAGTCCCTTTGGACGTACCGAAGCTTTCTTT. Protein: CASSPFGRTEAFF.

V and J are TRBV5-1 and TRBJ2-2, with D possibly matching TRBD1 (5 bases). CDR1 is SGHRS, CDR2 YFSETQ, per germline. Trimming cost V 1 base and J 1 base, with 11 bases left between them. The CDR3 runs 16 residues. CDR3 bases: TGCGCCAGCAGCTTGACCCCTGACAGGAACACCGGGGAGCTGTTTTTT. It encodes CASSLTPDRNTGELFF.

The V call is TRBV11-2, the J call TRBJ2-1; TRBD2 is a possible D gene (6 bases). This CDR3 has 17 amino acids. Trimming took 5 bases from V and 0 from J, leaving 17 bases between them. Germline CDR1 reads SGHAT; CDR2 reads FQNNGV. The CDR3 DNA follows: TGTGCCAGCAGCGTGAGACTCGGGGGAGACTCCTACAATGAGCAGTTCTTC. Amino acids: CASSVRLGGDSYNEQFF.

The rearrangement links TRBV5-1 to TRBJ2-3; TRBD2 matches 13 bases. Per germline, CDR1 SGHRS and CDR2 YFSETQ. V lost 4 bases and J lost 5; bases outside the gene matches: 4. This CDR3 has 15 residues. The CDR3 DNA reads TGCGCCAGCAGCCAACGGACTAGCGGGGGAGATACGCAGTATTTT. Amino acid sequence: CASSQRTSGGDTQYF.

V and J are TRBV7-9 and TRBJ1-1; the D gene is possibly TRBD1 (6 bases). The CDR3 totals 14 residues. Per germline, CDR1 SEHNR and CDR2 FQNEAQ (reference sequence). V was shortened by 1 base and J by 1 base, with 7 bases between the two germline ends. Here the CDR3 reads CASSLGTANTEAFF. The CDR3 DNA sequence: TGTGCCAGCAGCTTAGGGACAGCGAACACTGAAGCTTTCTTT.

The chain joins TRBV7-9 to TRBJ2-7; TRBD2 matches 9 bases. CDR1 is SEHNR and CDR2 is FQNEAQ in the germline V gene (reference sequence). V was clipped by 0 bases and J by 6 bases; unmatched bases: 9. The length of the CDR3 is 16 residues. DNA of the CDR3: TGTGCCAGCAGCTTAGCGGGTGGCGGGGGGGCAGGCGAGCAGTACTTC. It encodes CASSLAGGGGAGEQYF.

The chain employs TRBV4-3 and TRBJ2-4; 9 bases match TRBD1. Germline lookup yields CDR1 LGHNA and CDR2 YSLEER. CDR3 length equals 16 residues. V lost 4 bases and J lost 1; bases outside the gene matches: 5. CDR3: CASSPGQGRAKNIQYF. The CDR3 nucleotides read TGCGCCAGCAGCCCGGGACAGGGACGGGCCAAAAACATTCAGTACTTC.

V is TRBV6-1 and J is TRBJ2-5; TRBD2 is a possible D gene (7 bases). CDR1 is MNHNS, CDR2 SASEGT, per germline. Trimming left V 0 bases short and J 6 bases short, with 11 bases between. This CDR3 contains 14 residues. CDR3 DNA: TGTGCCAGCAGTGAAGCGGGGGGGCCGAAGACCCAGTACTTC. It codes for CASSEAGGPKTQYF.

This clone was detected once. This chain uses TRBV15 with TRBJ1-5, with TRBD1 as a possible D gene (5 bases). The CDR3 runs to 17 residues. Germline V gene lookup returns CDR1 LNHNV and CDR2 YYDKDF (reference sequence). Deletions cut 4 bases from V and 5 bases from J, with 21 bases between. In DNA, the CDR3 is TGTGCCACCAGCATATCTTCCGGGACCGCCTTCTATCAGCCCCAGCATTTT. It codes for CATSISSGTAFYQPQHF. Variable domain in full (rest from reference TRBV15 and TRBJ1-5): DAMVIQNPRYQVTQFGKPVTLSCSQTLNHNVMYWYQQKSSQAPKLLFHYYDKDFNNEADTPDNFQSRRPNTSFCFLDIRSPGLGDTAMYLCATSISSGTAFYQPQHFGDGTRLSIL.

This sequence joins TRBV10-3 and TRBJ1-4; D is uncertain. Trimming removed 7 bases at V and 4 bases at J, with 10 bases between. The germline CDR1 and CDR2 sequences are ENHRY and SYGVKD. CDR3 length equals 13 residues. CDR3 amino acids: CAIKGTINEKLFF. CDR3 DNA sequence: TGTGCCATCAAGGGCACAATTAATGAAAAACTGTTTTTT.

The DNA for the CDR3 is TGTGCCAGCACTACCCCCTACGAGCAGTACTTC. Protein sequence: CASTTPYEQYF. The chain combines TRBV28 with TRBJ2-7; no definite D call. This CDR3 region has 11 residues. Trimming cost V 7 bases and J 2 bases, with 6 bases left between them. CDR1 and CDR2 (germline): MDHEN, SYDVKM.

This chain links TRBV10-2 with TRBJ2-3; D gene ambiguous. The CDR3 totals 12 residues. V lost 4 bases to trimming and J lost 2 bases, with 4 bases between them. Per germline, CDR1 WSHSY and CDR2 SAAADI. DNA for the CDR3: TGCGCCAGCAGTGTTGCCACAGATACGCAGTATTTT. It codes for CASSVATDTQYF.